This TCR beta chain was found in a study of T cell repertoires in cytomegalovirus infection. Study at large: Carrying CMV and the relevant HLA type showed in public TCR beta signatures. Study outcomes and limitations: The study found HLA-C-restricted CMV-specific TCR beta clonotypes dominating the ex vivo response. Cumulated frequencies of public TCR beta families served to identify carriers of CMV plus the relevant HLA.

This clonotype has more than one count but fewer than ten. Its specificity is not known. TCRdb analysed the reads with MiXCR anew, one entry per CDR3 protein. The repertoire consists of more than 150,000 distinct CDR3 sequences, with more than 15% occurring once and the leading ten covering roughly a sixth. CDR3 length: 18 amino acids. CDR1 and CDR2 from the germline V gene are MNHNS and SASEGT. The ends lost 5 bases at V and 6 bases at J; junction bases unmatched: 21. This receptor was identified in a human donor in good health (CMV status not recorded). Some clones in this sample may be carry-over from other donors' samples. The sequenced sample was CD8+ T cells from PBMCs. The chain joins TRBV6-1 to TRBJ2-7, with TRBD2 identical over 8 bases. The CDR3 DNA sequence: TGTGCCAGCAGTCTAACCATCCCGCAGCGGGGGTCCTTGCCCGAGCAGTACTTC. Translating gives CASSLTIPQRGSLPEQYF.